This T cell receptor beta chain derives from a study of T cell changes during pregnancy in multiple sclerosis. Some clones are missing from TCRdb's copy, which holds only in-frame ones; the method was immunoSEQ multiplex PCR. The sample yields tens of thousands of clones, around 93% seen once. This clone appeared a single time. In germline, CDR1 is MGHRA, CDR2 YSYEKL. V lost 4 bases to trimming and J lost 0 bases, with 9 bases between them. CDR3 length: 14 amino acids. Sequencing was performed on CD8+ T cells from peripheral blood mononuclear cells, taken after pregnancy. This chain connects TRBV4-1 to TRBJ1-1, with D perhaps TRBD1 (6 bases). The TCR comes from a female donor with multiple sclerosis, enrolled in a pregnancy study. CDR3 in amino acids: CASSLGQMNTEAFF. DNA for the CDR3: TGCGCCAGCAGCCTCGGACAGATGAACACTGAAGCTTTCTTT.